Reported below is one TCR beta chain. This clone has only one observation. Its binding antigen is unknown. There are no base qualities to consult, and no much larger clone falls within one base. The source of the sample is a study of shared clonotypes between healthy human individuals (TCRdb year 2020). Context from the whole study: A few men and two women, aged 18 to 49 years, made up the cohort. To increase sequencing depth and limit assay-specific biases, different laboratories used diverse techniques to prepare libraries and sequence TCR repertoires. For each donor, CD4 naive and CD4 memory were each given three plates, CD8 naive was given two plates, and CD8 memory was given one plate. Each donor's leukapheresis produced roughly between roughly 0.85 and 9 billion PBMCs. Blood TCR repertoires of roughly five healthy adults were deeply sequenced to estimate repertoire size and the extent of clonotype sharing between individuals. The paper as a whole reports these results and caveats: Pairwise subsampling led to the expectation that sequencing depth would affect the degree of clonotype sharing among donors. Even with the large sequencing depth, rarefaction of the sorted-subset datasets indicated that sequencing was incomplete. Approximately 4.8% of naive CD4, 3.5% of naive CD8, roughly 2.4% of memory CD4, and about 0.4% of memory CD8 clonotypes were shared across a few donors. Higher generation probabilities were observed for clonotypes shared by all four sorted-subset donors than for non-shared clonotypes. Naive subsets generally had larger estimated clonotype richness than memory subsets did. Because the study included only a small number of donors, the genetic and exposure-history diversity represented was limited. Sampling was restricted to blood, and TCR repertoires in tissues likely differ from the TCR repertoires found in blood.

Using the deep immunoSEQ assay, TCR CDR3 regions were amplified from genomic DNA by multiplex PCR. Extracted genomic DNA from each cell subset was distributed evenly across all wells of several immunoSEQ 96-well plates, and each plate was treated as a replicate. For sorted subsets, roughly 200 ng of genomic DNA, equivalent to around 29,000 T cell genomes, went into each replicate PCR. Purified libraries were measured with a Qubit 3.0 fluorometer, size-checked on a Bioanalyzer 2100, and measured again with the KAPA Library Quantification kit. Every immunoSEQ 96-well plate was sequenced on a separate single-read 150-cycle Illumina NextSeq 550 flow cell. The authors' pipeline ran thus. The immunoSEQ output contained only junctional sequences without quality scores, so filtering could not match that applied to full-length reads. Sequences were annotated with PyIR, a Python wrapper for IgBLAST v1.9, using IMGT germline references to assign V/J genes and CDR3. Reads were removed for weak V/J assignments (E-value above 1e-6), missing CDR3, stop codons, out-of-frame junctions, or ambiguous translated residues. A V3J clonotype was defined by an identical inferred V gene, J gene, and CDR3 amino acid sequence. Percentage overlap between repertoires was calculated by dividing the number of shared unique clonotypes by the size of the smaller repertoire. Three approaches were used to assess repertoire richness: RTK rarefaction, the Chao1 estimator, and Recon v2.1 estimates of unobserved clonotypes. For all TCRbeta clonotypes obtained by the gDNA method from several donors, generation probabilities were computed with OLGA. TCRdb's version of the immuneACCESS table is confined to in-frame rearrangements and falls short of the full clone set. An unresolved V gene accounts for under half of the shortfall where checked; the remainder is of unknown origin. V and J calls and clone size follow that table, whereas D and trimming were derived from the DNA. In all, the sample holds 2 million to 2.5 million clones, and 80% to 95% of those were seen once. The ten largest clones capture 0.37% of the sample.

Measured from the cysteine to the phenylalanine, the CDR3 is 13 residues long. The sequence is cut down to CDR3 DNA, 39 bases in frame from base 1. Sequences MRHNA (CDR1) and SNTAGT (CDR2) are obtained from the germline V gene. V was cut back by 4 bases and J by 2 bases, leaving a gap of 8 bases between them. Healthy HIV-negative adults with no recently reported acute infections or vaccinations were included as donors. All donors were Caucasian adults living in Nashville, Tennessee, USA. CD4+ T cells were enriched by magnetic negative selection; naive cells were then positively selected on CD45RA, and the negative fraction formed the memory subset. Blood was obtained by leukapheresis, after which PBMCs were separated by Ficoll-Histopaque density gradient centrifugation and cryopreserved in liquid nitrogen vapor phase. Analytical flow cytometry was used to check the purity and quantity of every magnetically sorted T cell population. Each sorted fraction had its genomic DNA isolated and then quantified by UV absorbance on a Nanodrop 2000c.

The sequence was obtained from a man between 18 and 29 years old in good health. Some clones in this sample may be carry-over from other donors' samples. The source material was naive CD4+ T cells from PBMCs. The meaning of the sample's cell subset or site label: CD45RA+ positively selected. In this chain, TRBV6-4 is recombined with TRBJ1-1; confidence is insufficient to name the D gene. At the DNA level, the sequence is TGTGCCAGCAGTGGGTCAGCCAACACTGAAGCTTTCTTT. Its amino acids are CASSGSANTEAFF.